The 20 T cell receptor beta chains reported below all come from one sample, sequenced in a study of T-cell reconstitution after alpha-beta-depleted transplantation in children. For TCRbeta, the library was prepared with unique molecular identifiers. Via MiXCR, TCRdb re-called the PCR reads, giving one row per CDR3 protein. This sample has about 640,000 distinct CDR3 sequences, with around 16% found just once. The sequences come from PBMCs from the stem cell graft donor, collected from the stem cell graft. These receptors originate from a human donor who donated a stem cell graft to a child with acute myeloid leukemia.

This clonotype came up many times. V gene TRBV20-1 combines with J gene TRBJ2-7; maybe TRBD2 (5 bases). Germline V lookup: CDR1 DFQATT, CDR2 SNEGSKA (reference sequence). This CDR3 has 13 residues. Trimming took off 1 base at V and 7 bases at J, with 14 bases between the two ends. The CDR3 coding sequence is TGCAGTGCTAGAGCTCGGGGTGCAATAGAGCAGTACTTC. Its translation: CSARARGAIEQYF.

The chain employs TRBV4-3 and TRBJ1-4; 8 bases align to TRBD1. CDR3 length: 16 residues. V was pared by 0 bases and J by 8 bases, with 8 bases of the junction left unmatched. Germline CDR1 reads LGHNA; CDR2 reads YSLEER. The CDR3 protein is CASSQDRNRGREKLFF. The CDR3 DNA sequence: TGCGCCAGCAGCCAAGATCGAAACAGGGGGAGGGAAAAACTGTTTTTT.

The sample holds many counts of this clonotype. This rearrangement joins TRBV6-5 to TRBJ1-6; TRBD1 might be the D (6 bases). Germline V lookup: CDR1 MNHEY, CDR2 SVGAGI. Trimming cost V 2 bases and J 9 bases, with 14 bases left between them. The CDR3 loop spans 15 amino acids. CDR3 loop: CASSYPDSEVSPLHF. In nucleotides, the CDR3 is TGTGCCAGCAGTTACCCGGACAGCGAAGTTTCACCCCTCCACTTT.

This clonotype was seen many times. The J gene is TRBJ1-1, the V gene TRBV27; D may be TRBD1 (6 bases). V was pared by 4 bases and J by 6 bases, with 15 bases between. From germline, CDR1 is MNHEY and CDR2 SMNVEV (reference sequence). This CDR3 has 14 amino acids. CDR3 protein: CASSWGGARAEAFF. In DNA form, the CDR3 reads TGTGCCAGCAGTTGGGGGGGGGCGCGCGCTGAAGCTTTCTTT.

This clonotype has just a few counts. The chain combines TRBV11-2 with TRBJ2-5; 7 bases are shared with TRBD1. The CDR3 extends over 14 amino acids. Germline assignment: CDR1 SGHAT and CDR2 FQNNGV. With V trimmed by 6 bases and J by 5 bases, 9 bases remained unmatched. CDR3 residues: CASRIDRDVETQYF. CDR3 sequence (DNA): TGTGCCAGCAGAATTGACAGGGATGTTGAGACCCAGTACTTC.

The chain has TRBV20-1 and TRBJ1-2; D is unclear. V shed 5 bases and J shed 4 bases, with 11 bases lying between them. Germline-derived CDR1 and CDR2 are DFQATT and SNEGSKA (reference sequence). This CDR3 comprises 12 residues. The CDR3 coding sequence is TGCAGTGCTGACGGACTCTCCTATGGCTACACCTTC. This gives the protein CSADGLSYGYTF.

This clonotype was counted only a few times. V gene TRBV12-3 or TRBV12-4 combines with J gene TRBJ2-1; the match to TRBD2 covers 15 bases. After removal of 3 bases from V and 14 bases from J, the junction contained 8 bases not matched to a gene. The CDR3 runs to 15 residues. The CDR3 nucleotides are TGTGCCAGCAGTTTTCCCCCAGGACTAGCGGGGGGGAAGTTCTTC. Its protein product is CASSFPPGLAGGKFF.

This clonotype was picked up a small number of times. The CDR3 DNA reads as TGTGCCAGCAGTCCATCTTCCCGGGACCCAGAATCCTACAATGAGCAGTTCTTC. As protein: CASSPSSRDPESYNEQFF. The chain carries TRBV27 and TRBJ2-1, with D perhaps TRBD1 or TRBD2 (5 bases each). Per the germline V gene, CDR1 is MNHEY and CDR2 is SMNVEV (reference sequence). V was trimmed by 5 bases and J by 1 base, leaving 21 bases between them. The CDR3 has 18 amino acids.

The chain recombines TRBV7-2 with TRBJ2-7; TRBD1 matches 7 bases. The ends lost 5 bases at V and 2 bases at J; junction bases unmatched: 9. This CDR3 spans 15 amino acids. Germline CDR1 and CDR2: SGHTA and FQGNSA. This CDR3 reads CASSQPGQIAYEQYF. The CDR3 DNA follows: TGTGCCAGCAGCCAACCGGGACAGATAGCCTACGAGCAGTACTTC.

This clonotype was seen repeatedly, ten times or more. This sequence joins TRBV6-6 and TRBJ2-5, with D perhaps assigned TRBD1 or TRBD2 (5 bases each). The V end lost 6 bases, the J end lost 5 bases, and 7 bases lay between the germline ends. The CDR3 length is 11 residues. CDR1 MNHNY and CDR2 SVGAGI come from the germline V gene (reference sequence). The CDR3 region is CASRWGETQYF. The DNA for the CDR3 is TGTGCCAGCAGATGGGGGGAGACCCAGTACTTC.

The chain combines TRBV20-1 with TRBJ2-1, with D unresolved. Germline V gene sequence: CDR1 DFQATT, CDR2 SNEGSKA (reference sequence). The germline V and J ends were trimmed by 6 bases and 1 base, with 13 bases remaining between them. This CDR3 comprises 14 residues. CDR3 nucleotides: TGCAGTGCCAAGGTCGGCCAGTCCTACAATGAGCAGTTCTTC. Protein sequence: CSAKVGQSYNEQFF.

This clonotype was detected a few times. This may stem from a read error, because a much larger clone lies one nucleotide away. CDR3 residues: CASSLGGARETQYF. The CDR3 DNA is TGTGCCAGCAGCTTAGGGGGGGCGCGAGAGACCCAGTACTTC. The chain employs TRBV7-8 and TRBJ2-5; D might be TRBD1 or TRBD2, each matching 6 bases. Germline CDR1 and CDR2: SGHVS and FQNEAQ. The V and J ends lost 1 base and 4 bases respectively, with 10 bases between them. The CDR3 sequence is 14 residues long.

Many counts were recorded for this clonotype. This chain joins TRBV20-1 and TRBJ1-2; D not certain. The CDR3 is made up of 13 amino acids. Germline CDR1 DFQATT, CDR2 SNEGSKA (reference sequence). V dropped 1 base and J dropped 2 bases, with 8 bases sitting between them. CDR3 in amino acids: CSARATVNYGYTF. The CDR3 DNA follows: TGCAGTGCTAGAGCAACCGTGAACTATGGCTACACCTTC.

This clonotype was counted at least ten times. The rearrangement uses TRBV20-1 and TRBJ2-3, with a tentative D call TRBD2 (6 bases). Germline V CDR1 and CDR2: DFQATT, SNEGSKA (reference sequence). The CDR3 consists of 14 residues. Trimming pared 3 bases from V and 4 bases from J, leaving 14 bases between. CDR3 sequence (DNA): TGCAGTGCTAGCTGGACTAACCTGCCAGATACGCAGTATTTT. Protein product: CSASWTNLPDTQYF.

This clonotype was observed a few times. The V gene is TRBV12-3 or TRBV12-4, the J gene TRBJ1-1, with unresolved D. The CDR3 length is 13 residues. Trimming shortened V by 5 bases and J by 3 bases, and 10 bases separated the two germline ends. The CDR3 nucleotides are TGTGCCAGCAGTCCACGGACCTACACTGAAGCTTTCTTT. This codes for CASSPRTYTEAFF.

V gene TRBV4-3 combines with J gene TRBJ1-2; a weak D match, TRBD1 (6 bases). This CDR3 is built from 15 residues. Germline assignment: CDR1 LGHNA and CDR2 YSLEER. V dropped 1 base and J dropped 4 bases, with 13 bases sitting between them. The CDR3 sequence is CASSQGWGAVYGYTF. CDR3 sequence (DNA): TGCGCCAGCAGCCAAGGATGGGGGGCGGTCTATGGCTACACCTTC.

This clonotype has just a few counts. This sequence joins TRBV7-6 and TRBJ2-3, with a possible D match to TRBD2 (5 bases). CDR1 SGHVS and CDR2 FNYEAQ come from the germline V gene. The CDR3 loop spans 13 amino acids. Trimming shortened V by 5 bases and J by 4 bases, and 10 bases separated the two germline ends. For the CDR3, the DNA is TGTGCCAGCAGCCCGCTAGCTGCAGATACGCAGTATTTT. Amino acids: CASSPLAADTQYF.

The gene calls are TRBV7-2 and TRBJ1-5; D gene unclear. CDR1 SGHTA and CDR2 FQGNSA come from the germline V gene. Trimming stripped 8 bases from V and 9 bases from J, with 23 bases between. There are 15 residues in the CDR3. The CDR3 sequence: CASSSQRAGRRPQHF. The CDR3 nucleotides are TGTGCCAGCTCTTCCCAAAGGGCTGGGAGGCGGCCCCAGCATTTT.

In this sample, this clonotype turned up many times. This chain joins TRBV20-1 and TRBJ2-6; 7 positions agree with TRBD1. Germline trimming cut 6 bases from V and 4 bases from J; bases unmatched to any gene: 12. This CDR3 region has 16 residues. Per the germline V gene, CDR1 is DFQATT and CDR2 is SNEGSKA (reference sequence). This chain's CDR3 is CSALGRQGTGANVLTF. The CDR3 coding sequence is TGCAGTGCCCTAGGGAGACAGGGAACCGGGGCCAACGTCCTGACTTTC.

In this sample, this clonotype turned up a few times. V is TRBV7-9 and J is TRBJ1-2, with a tentative D call TRBD1 (5 bases). Per the germline V gene, CDR1 is SEHNR and CDR2 is FQNEAQ (reference sequence). V lost 3 bases to trimming and J lost 3 bases, with 11 bases between them. This CDR3 is built from 14 residues. CDR3 in amino acids: CASSLGMGDYGYTF. CDR3 nucleotide sequence: TGTGCCAGCAGCTTGGGGATGGGGGACTATGGCTACACCTTC. Supplemented by reference TRBV7-9 and TRBJ1-2, the full variable domain reads DTGVSQNPRHKITKRGQNVTFRCDPISEHNRLYWYRQTLGQGPEFLTYFQNEAQLEKSRLLSDRFSAERPKGSFSTLEIQRTEQGDSAMYLCASSLGMGDYGYTFGSGTRLTVV.